This passage covers 2 T cell receptor beta chains from one sample sequenced in a study of blood T cells in healthy people across ages. A second roughly 6 to 11 cycle PCR used barcoded and J-beta primers. TCRdb reanalysed the 5' RACE reads using MiXCR and keeps one entry per CDR3 protein. The table lists some 550,000 distinct CDR3 sequences, roughly 48% of them singletons. Source material: blood. The receptors derive from an elderly man in good health.

The sample holds many counts of this clonotype. This sequence joins TRBV6-5 and TRBJ2-4; 14 nucleotides align to TRBD2. This CDR3 is 14 amino acids long. The ends lost 6 bases at V and 12 bases at J; junction bases unmatched: 7. Germline V gene data show CDR1 as MNHEY and CDR2 as SVGAGI. CDR3 DNA sequence: TGTGCCAGCAGGTCCGGGACTAGCGGGAGTGCTCAGTACTTC. Its protein is CASRSGTSGSAQYF.

The rearrangement links TRBV20-1 to TRBJ2-5, with D perhaps TRBD1 (6 bases). CDR3 length equals 15 residues. Germline assignment: CDR1 DFQATT and CDR2 SNEGSKA (reference sequence). V was cut by 0 bases and J by 5 bases, with 16 bases left in between. CDR3 region: CSARDPAGDEETQYF. The DNA for the CDR3 is TGCAGTGCTAGAGATCCCGCAGGGGATGAGGAGACCCAGTACTTC.